Here is one TCR beta chain with its context. The sample is drawn from a study of blood T cell repertoires in COVID-19. About the study: Some COVID-19 samples were acute and others convalescent; all came from the United States, Italy and Spain.

The CDR3 totals 14 residues. V lost 1 base to trimming and J lost 9 bases, with 16 bases between them. Germline V gene sequence: CDR1 SGHTS, CDR2 YDEGEE. Original handling: Amplifying reference gene primers gave estimates of nucleated cell counts. Measured with immunoSEQ multiplex PCR; TCRdb has only the in-frame clones, and not every one. V, J and clone size are taken as reported in that table, and D and trimming were inferred from the DNA itself. Found here are around 300,000 clones, 85% of them singletons; the top ten hold 6% to 9%. This clonotype originated in a human donor in a cohort sampled during active COVID-19. V usage is TRBV5-8 and J usage is TRBJ2-5, with D uncertain. Material for sequencing was peripheral blood. CDR3: CASSLKDGFRAQYF. Here the CDR3 DNA reads TGTGCCAGCAGCTTGAAAGACGGTTTTCGGGCCCAGTACTTC.